The 32 T cell receptor beta chains presented below share a single source sample, sequenced in a study of response to subunit inactivated influenza vaccine. TCRdb redid the calling of the RT-PCR reads with MiXCR, one entry per CDR3 protein. This sample has about 540,000 distinct CDR3 sequences, with under 30% found just once. A further study also used this sample, focusing on T cells expressing NK-cell markers. From that study: 5'RACE template switching with UMIs generated TCR beta cDNA.

Sample: CD4+ T cells sorted from PBMCs, taken roughly 13 days after vaccination. The receptors were sampled from a man aged 45-60 years who received an inactivated influenza vaccine.

The chain links TRBV5-6 to TRBJ2-1; D is unclear. Germline loops: CDR1 SGHDT, CDR2 YYEEEE. This CDR3 has 13 residues. V was trimmed by 0 bases and J by 7 bases, leaving 8 bases between them. CDR3 DNA: TGTGCCAGCAGCTTGGGACATCGTAATGAGCAGTTCTTC. It yields the protein CASSLGHRNEQFF.

This clonotype was picked up a small number of times. V is TRBV20-1 and J is TRBJ1-1; a weak D match, TRBD1 (5 bases). Germline V gene data show CDR1 as DFQATT and CDR2 as SNEGSKA (reference sequence). V was shortened by 2 bases and J by 0 bases, with 13 bases between the two germline ends. The CDR3 runs 15 residues. CDR3 DNA sequence: TGCAGTGCTAGATACCAGGGACGGGTGAACACTGAAGCTTTCTTT. Its protein product is CSARYQGRVNTEAFF.

This clonotype was counted many times. The V and J genes are TRBV12-3 or TRBV12-4 and TRBJ2-5; D not certain. V was pared by 3 bases and J by 7 bases, with 6 bases between. The CDR3 runs 11 residues. CDR3 DNA sequence: TGTGCCAGCAGTTTCAGTGGGACCCAGTACTTC. As protein: CASSFSGTQYF.

In this sample, this clonotype turned up a few times. CDR3 loop: CASKVLHNYGYTF. CDR3 DNA: TGTGCCAGCAAGGTGCTACATAACTATGGCTACACCTTC. The chain uses TRBV12-3 or TRBV12-4 and TRBJ1-2; D uncertain. CDR3 length: 13 residues. V was shortened by 7 bases and J by 1 base, with 10 bases between the two germline ends.

In its sample, this clonotype was seen a few times. This chain links TRBV20-1 with TRBJ1-4, with TRBD1 as a possible D gene (6 bases). The germline V and J ends were trimmed by 5 bases and 0 bases, with 10 bases remaining between them. The CDR3 is 14 amino acids. Germline CDR1 is DFQATT and CDR2 is SNEGSKA (reference sequence). The CDR3 reads CSAGRTATNEKLFF. The CDR3 DNA reads TGCAGTGCTGGACGGACAGCAACTAATGAAAAACTGTTTTTT.

The rearrangement joins TRBV5-5 to TRBJ1-5; TRBD1 might be the D (5 bases). The CDR3 runs to 16 residues. CDR1 is SGHKS and CDR2 is YYEKEE in the germline V gene (reference sequence). Between the trimmed V and J ends, which lost 0 bases and 6 bases, there was a span of 16 bases. CDR3 residues: CASSLVPGQGRQPQHF. The CDR3 nucleotides read TGTGCCAGCAGCTTGGTACCAGGACAAGGGCGTCAGCCCCAGCATTTT. The full variable domain, completed using reference TRBV5-5 and TRBJ1-5, is DAGVTQSPTHLIKTRGQQVTLRCSPISGHKSVSWYQQVLGQGPQFIFQYYEKEERGRGNFPDRFSARQFPNYSSELNVNALLLGDSALYLCASSLVPGQGRQPQHFGDGTRLSIL.

The chain combines TRBV7-6 with TRBJ2-1; D not certain. The CDR3 covers 14 residues. The germline gives CDR1 SGHVS, CDR2 FNYEAQ. The V end lost 1 base, the J end lost 7 bases, and 11 bases lay between the germline ends. The CDR3 DNA is TGTGCCAGCAGCTTAGACTTCGGTCAGAATGAGCAGTTCTTC. Encoded protein: CASSLDFGQNEQFF. Variable domain in full (rest from reference TRBV7-6 and TRBJ2-1): GAGVSQSPRYKVTKRGQDVALRCDPISGHVSLYWYRQALGQGPEFLTYFNYEAQQDKSGLPNDRFSAERPEGSISTLTIQRTEQRDSAMYRCASSLDFGQNEQFFGPGTRLTVL.

In this sample, this clonotype turned up a few times. This chain joins TRBV2 and TRBJ2-4, with 9 bases matching TRBD2. Germline assignment: CDR1 SNHLY and CDR2 FYNNEI. This CDR3 comprises 16 residues. After removal of 6 bases from V and 9 bases from J, the junction contained 15 bases not matched to a gene. The CDR3 bases are TGTGCCAGCAGCCGGGCTAGCGGGGCAGTCTCGGGCATTCAGTACTTC. Translation gives CASSRASGAVSGIQYF.

This chain links TRBV5-1 with TRBJ2-7; possibly TRBD2 for D (6 bases). Trimming cost V 3 bases and J 3 bases, with 16 bases left between them. The germline V gene has CDR1 SGHRS and CDR2 YFSETQ. The CDR3 loop spans 15 amino acids. The chain's CDR3 is CASSSGQGGNYEQYF. The CDR3 DNA is TGCGCCAGCAGCTCAGGCCAGGGAGGAAACTACGAGCAGTACTTC.

This chain uses TRBV3-1 with TRBJ1-5, with D perhaps matching TRBD1 (5 bases). The germline V gene has CDR1 LGHDT and CDR2 YNNKEL (reference sequence). The CDR3 covers 15 residues. Between the trimmed V and J ends, which lost 4 bases and 0 bases, there was a span of 10 bases. CDR3 DNA sequence: TGTGCCAGCAGCCTTGGGACGGTTAGCAATCAGCCCCAGCATTTT. This encodes CASSLGTVSNQPQHF.

V and J are TRBV7-3 and TRBJ2-1, with 15 nucleotides matching TRBD2. The CDR3 runs 17 residues. Germline V gene data show CDR1 as SGHTA and CDR2 as FQGTGA. Trimming cost V 3 bases and J 10 bases; bases outside gene matches: 10. Here the CDR3 reads CASSFSGLAGGSNEQFF. The CDR3 DNA follows: TGTGCCAGCAGCTTCTCGGGACTAGCGGGAGGATCGAACGAGCAGTTCTTC.

In this sample, this clonotype turned up a few times. V gene TRBV10-3 combines with J gene TRBJ2-5, with D uncertain. V dropped 4 bases and J dropped 7 bases, with 10 bases sitting between them. Germline V gives CDR1 ENHRY, CDR2 SYGVKD. The CDR3 is made up of 12 amino acids. In DNA, the CDR3 is TGTGCCATCAGTGGGCCAGATGGGACCCAGTACTTC. This encodes CAISGPDGTQYF.

This clonotype was counted only a few times. The V gene is TRBV3-1, the J gene TRBJ1-2; possible D gene TRBD1, 5 bases. The CDR3 has 13 amino acids. With 1 base removed from V and 4 bases from J, the gap between germline ends came to 7 bases. CDR1 and CDR2 from the germline V gene are LGHDT and YNNKEL (reference sequence). CDR3 sequence (DNA): TGTGCCAGCAGCCAAGGACAGCGCTATGGCTACACCTTC. Residues: CASSQGQRYGYTF.

The chain couples TRBV7-2 to TRBJ2-3, with D possibly being TRBD2 (5 bases). The CDR3 consists of 12 residues. The germline gives CDR1 SGHTA, CDR2 FQGNSA. Trimming removed 3 bases from V and 5 bases from J, with 6 bases in between. The CDR3 loop reads CASSFTRDTQYF. As DNA, the CDR3 is TGTGCCAGCAGCTTCACTAGAGATACGCAGTATTTT. The whole variable domain, remainder taken from reference TRBV7-2 and TRBJ2-3, is GAGVSQSPSNKVTEKGKDVELRCDPISGHTALYWYRQSLGQGLEFLIYFQGNSAPDKSGLPSDRFSAERTGGSVSTLTIQRTQQEDSAVYLCASSFTRDTQYFGPGTRLTVL.

This chain connects TRBV20-1 to TRBJ2-1; D gene unclear. Germline CDR1 DFQATT, CDR2 SNEGSKA (reference sequence). V lost 0 bases and J lost 6, with 15 bases in between. This CDR3 has 15 amino acids. CDR3 sequence: CSAREGSSVGNEQFF. DNA for the CDR3: TGCAGTGCTAGAGAAGGCAGTTCGGTGGGCAATGAGCAGTTCTTC.

V usage is TRBV11-3 and J usage is TRBJ1-4, with TRBD1 matching 7 bases. From germline, CDR1 is SGHNT and CDR2 YENEEA. J gave up 6 bases and V 5 bases, and 9 bases lay outside the gene matches. CDR3 length equals 15 residues. The CDR3 spells CASSKGGGFDEKLFF. CDR3 bases: TGTGCCAGCAGCAAGGGAGGGGGCTTTGATGAAAAACTGTTTTTT.

For this clonotype: The junction differs from germline at one of its ends, possibly a read error. This rearrangement joins TRBV4-2 to TRBJ2-1; D remains ambiguous. The CDR3 extends over 12 amino acids. CDR1 and CDR2 (germline): LGHNA, YNFKEQ. CDR3: CASRQDRNEQFF. The CDR3 DNA reads as TGTGCCAGCAGACAAGATAGGAATGAGCAGTTCTTC.

This clonotype showed up many times. J is TRBJ2-1 and V is TRBV12-3 or TRBV12-4, with 10 bases aligning to TRBD1. The V gene end was trimmed by 6 bases and the J gene end by 9 bases; junction bases not matched to a gene: 11. The CDR3 sequence is 15 residues long. This CDR3 reads CASSRPGTGVVEQFF. CDR3 DNA: TGTGCCAGCAGCAGACCCGGGACAGGGGTGGTTGAGCAGTTCTTC.

The chain couples TRBV28 to TRBJ2-5, with D perhaps TRBD2 (6 bases). This CDR3 is 15 amino acids long. In germline, CDR1 is MDHEN, CDR2 SYDVKM. V lost 1 base, J lost 5 bases, and 14 bases lay in between. CDR3 sequence (DNA): TGTGCCAGCAGTTTATTGGGGACTTTAACGGAGACCCAGTACTTC. This translates into CASSLLGTLTETQYF.

The chain links TRBV12-3 or TRBV12-4 to TRBJ2-2, with a weak D call TRBD2 (7 bases). This CDR3 contains 15 residues. The germline V and J ends were trimmed by 2 bases and 4 bases, with 11 bases remaining between them. CDR3 amino acids: CASSLLGGRTGELFF. CDR3 bases: TGTGCCAGCAGTTTATTGGGGGGGCGCACCGGGGAGCTGTTTTTT.

In its sample, this clonotype was seen a few times. This chain links TRBV18 with TRBJ2-7; D ambiguous. The CDR3 has 13 amino acids. The V gene's germline CDR1 is KGHSH and CDR2 LQKENI. The V and J ends lost 0 bases and 6 bases respectively, with 9 bases between them. CDR3 coding DNA: TGTGCCAGCTCACCACCATCGGATCCCGAGCAGTACTTC. As protein: CASSPPSDPEQYF.

The gene calls are TRBV5-1 and TRBJ2-7; 8 bases match TRBD1. V gave up 4 bases and J gave up 0 bases; unmatched junction bases: 3. CDR1 is SGHRS and CDR2 is YFSETQ in the germline V gene. The CDR3 extends over 14 amino acids. The CDR3 loop reads CASSLGQVSYEQYF. The CDR3 DNA is TGCGCCAGCAGCCTGGGACAGGTCTCCTACGAGCAGTACTTC.

This clonotype turned up a few times. The gene calls are TRBV20-1 and TRBJ1-2; no clear D gene. V lost 1 base and J lost 1, with 7 bases in between. Germline V gene sequence: CDR1 DFQATT, CDR2 SNEGSKA (reference sequence). The CDR3 runs 13 residues. The CDR3 DNA follows: TGCAGTGCTAGAGGGCCGATTAACTATGGCTACACCTTC. This codes for CSARGPINYGYTF.

In its sample, this clonotype was seen a few times. V is TRBV10-3 and J is TRBJ2-3; D unresolved. CDR3 length equals 15 residues. The V and J ends lost 7 bases and 0 bases respectively, with 14 bases between them. Looked up from germline, CDR1 is ENHRY and CDR2 is SYGVKD. The DNA for the CDR3 is TGTGCCATCATGTCGGCGGAAACTAGCACAGATACGCAGTATTTT. This translates into CAIMSAETSTDTQYF.

This clonotype was observed a few times. This chain uses TRBV7-2 with TRBJ2-7; the D gene is possibly TRBD2 (5 bases). Germline CDR1 reads SGHTA; CDR2 reads FQGNSA. The CDR3 is 16 amino acids. With 5 bases removed from V and 6 bases from J, the gap between germline ends came to 23 bases. The CDR3 is CASSPEGSTSFREQYF. The CDR3 DNA reads as TGTGCCAGCAGCCCCGAGGGTAGCACTTCTTTCCGCGAGCAGTACTTC.

The gene calls are TRBV7-8 and TRBJ2-4; weak D call: TRBD2 (5 bases). The length of the CDR3 is 13 residues. From germline, CDR1 is SGHVS and CDR2 FQNEAQ. V shed 5 bases and J shed 4 bases, with 9 bases lying between them. The CDR3 region has the DNA TGTGCCAGCAGCCCCGGAGGTAAAAACATTCAGTACTTC. It yields the protein CASSPGGKNIQYF.

In its sample, this clonotype was seen once. The chain recombines TRBV2 with TRBJ1-1, with 7 bases aligning to TRBD1. Germline assignment: CDR1 SNHLY and CDR2 FYNNEI. Trimming cost V 5 bases and J 4 bases; bases outside gene matches: 16. The length of the CDR3 is 17 residues. This CDR3 is CASSWIGGNLGGTEAFF. The CDR3 DNA reads as TGTGCCAGCAGTTGGATAGGGGGCAATTTGGGGGGCACTGAAGCTTTCTTT.

The chain links TRBV3-1 to TRBJ2-7; no firm D call. Trimming shortened V by 0 bases and J by 5 bases, and 20 bases separated the two germline ends. This CDR3 is 17 amino acids long. Germline CDR1 LGHDT, CDR2 YNNKEL (reference sequence). CDR3 DNA: TGTGCCAGCAGCCAAGATGGGGTTCGGCTCATTAACCACGAGCAGTACTTC. It encodes CASSQDGVRLINHEQYF.

This clonotype was observed a few times. The V and J genes are TRBV9 and TRBJ1-5; D is unresolved. The germline CDR1 and CDR2 sequences are SGDLS and YYNGEE. V dropped 1 base and J dropped 0 bases, with 8 bases sitting between them. The CDR3 is made up of 15 amino acids. The CDR3 nucleotides read TGTGCCAGCAGCGTATCTGGAGATAGCAATCAGCCCCAGCATTTT. This encodes CASSVSGDSNQPQHF.

V usage is TRBV7-2 and J usage is TRBJ2-1, with 7 bases that match TRBD1. CDR1 is SGHTA, CDR2 FQGNSA, per germline. The CDR3 totals 16 residues. The junction had 10 bases not matched to a gene; V was cut back by 4 bases and J by 4 bases. CDR3 in amino acids: CASSSARRGPYNEQFF. As DNA, the CDR3 is TGTGCCAGCAGCTCCGCAAGAAGGGGGCCGTACAATGAGCAGTTCTTC.

The chain links TRBV7-9 to TRBJ1-2, with D possibly matching TRBD1 (6 bases). The CDR3 consists of 14 residues. Germline assignment: CDR1 SEHNR and CDR2 FQNEAQ (reference sequence). The V gene lost 1 base and the J gene lost 8 bases, with 14 bases spanning the gap. The chain's CDR3 is CASSLGTADKGYTF. The CDR3 DNA reads as TGTGCCAGCAGCTTAGGGACAGCAGACAAGGGCTACACCTTC.

This clonotype was seen a handful of times. This chain connects TRBV28 to TRBJ2-7; D possibly corresponds to TRBD2 (5 bases). The V gene's germline CDR1 is MDHEN and CDR2 SYDVKM. This CDR3 region has 11 residues. V lost 5 bases to trimming and J lost 7 bases, with 9 bases between them. The CDR3 DNA is TGTGCCAGCAGTAAAACTAGGGAGCAGTACTTC. Translation gives CASSKTREQYF.